This T cell receptor beta chain stems from a study of beta chain features in type 1 diabetes. Study information: Regarding age, gender and cell yields, patients proved similar to healthy donors. All of the samples together had some 99 million sorted cells examined.

Study results and limitations: The naive, central memory and Treg TCRB repertoires looked more alike in patients than they did in healthy donors.

This clone was seen more than once but under ten times. Antigen: not known. V gave up 1 base and J gave up 6 bases, with 12 bases separating them. The CDR3 loop spans 14 amino acids. The germline V gene has CDR1 MDHEN and CDR2 SYDVKM. The entirety of the isolated RNA underwent reverse transcription, so expressed TCRB transcripts were sequenced. Assay used: immunoSEQ multiplex PCR; TCRdb lists only in-frame clones, some missing. The sample has about 110,000 clones, about 40% seen once; the top ten hold roughly 0.07%. All of the sorted populations showed purity greater than 95%. This chain uses TRBV28 with TRBJ1-1, with D tentatively TRBD1 (6 bases). Sequenced input: stem cell memory CD4+ T cells from blood. This sequence originates from a young woman in good health. CDR3 sequence: CASSLFRGNAEAFF. CDR3 in DNA: TGTGCCAGCAGTTTATTCAGGGGTAACGCTGAAGCTTTCTTT.